The 32 T cell receptor beta chains below were found in one sample sequenced in a study of CD8+ T cells in alopecia areata. cDNA prepared by RNA extraction and subsequent reverse transcription served as the template for sequencing. Profiling relied on immunoSEQ multiplex PCR, and the TCRdb table lists in-frame clones only, not all of them. Here the sample spans over 150,000 clones, about three fifths being singletons. Treatment noted: oral pan-JAK inhibitor, 5-10 mg twice daily. The starting material was CD8+ T cells sorted from blood, obtained at week 24, from a patient treated with tofacitinib. The receptors come from a human donor with alopecia areata.

This clone was seen a few times. The rearrangement uses TRBV5-5 and TRBJ1-3; no firm D call. The CDR3 runs 15 residues. V shed 1 base and J shed 0 bases, with 8 bases lying between them. Germline CDR1 and CDR2: SGHKS and YYEKEE (reference sequence). CDR3 in DNA: TGTGCCAGCAGCTTGTCGGGCTACTCTGGAAACACCATATATTTT. It yields the protein CASSLSGYSGNTIYF. The variable domain in full, completed from reference TRBV5-5 and TRBJ1-3, reads DAGVTQSPTHLIKTRGQQVTLRCSPISGHKSVSWYQQVLGQGPQFIFQYYEKEERGRGNFPDRFSARQFPNYSSELNVNALLLGDSALYLCASSLSGYSGNTIYFGEGSWLTVV.

This chain connects TRBV13 to TRBJ2-3; TRBD1 might be the D (6 bases). V lost 5 bases and J 0 bases, leaving 15 bases between the germline ends. The CDR3 length is 16 residues. Per the germline V gene, CDR1 is PRHDT and CDR2 is FYEKMQ (reference sequence). The chain's CDR3 is CASSPGVGESTDTQYF. The DNA of the CDR3 is TGTGCCAGCAGCCCAGGGGTGGGGGAAAGCACAGATACGCAGTATTTT.

This clone was seen a handful of times. The CDR3 coding sequence is TGCAGCGTTGATGACCGGTTCACCGGGGAGCTGTTTTTT. Its translation: CSVDDRFTGELFF. This chain joins TRBV29-1 and TRBJ2-2; D is unresolved. The CDR3 is 13 residues long. Looked up from germline, CDR1 is SQVTM and CDR2 is ANQGSEA. Trimming took off 3 bases at V and 4 bases at J, with 9 bases between the two ends.

The chain is built from TRBV30 and TRBJ1-5, with TRBD1 as a possible D gene (5 bases). The germline gives CDR1 GTSNPN, CDR2 SVGIG (reference sequence). The CDR3 has 12 amino acids. V was pared by 2 bases and J by 5 bases, with 7 bases between. The CDR3 DNA sequence: TGTGCCTGGAGTCAGGGTGATCAGCCCCAGCATTTT. Translation gives CAWSQGDQPQHF.

The chain joins TRBV30 to TRBJ1-1, with TRBD1 identical over 9 bases. The CDR3 consists of 14 residues. With 4 bases clipped from V and 0 bases from J, the junction kept 3 bases outside the gene matches. Germline lookup yields CDR1 GTSNPN and CDR2 SVGIG (reference sequence). This CDR3 reads CAWTTGGLNTEAFF. In DNA form, the CDR3 reads TGTGCCTGGACCACAGGGGGCTTGAACACTGAAGCTTTCTTT.

V and J are TRBV5-1 and TRBJ2-5; TRBD2 matches 7 bases. CDR1 and CDR2 (germline): SGHRS, YFSETQ. The CDR3 sequence is 15 residues long. The J segment lost 0 bases and the V segment lost 4 bases, leaving 6 bases of the junction unmatched. The CDR3 nucleotides are TGCGCCAGCAGCGTTAGCGGGCGGTACCAAGAGACCCAGTACTTC. Residues: CASSVSGRYQETQYF.

The V call is TRBV2, the J call TRBJ1-2; unclear D gene. V was cut by 3 bases and J by 14 bases, with 4 bases left in between. The CDR3 spans 8 residues. CDR1 and CDR2 from the germline V gene are SNHLY and FYNNEI. The CDR3 is CASSELTF. In DNA, the CDR3 is TGTGCCAGCAGTGAGTTAACCTTC.

This chain uses TRBV9 with TRBJ1-6; D uncertain. V was cut by 3 bases and J by 10 bases, with 14 bases left in between. Germline CDR1 reads SGDLS; CDR2 reads YYNGEE. CDR3 size: 14 residues. CDR3 DNA sequence: TGTGCCAGCAGCGCTCAGCGCGGGAGGTCACCCCTCCACTTT. The encoded protein is CASSAQRGRSPLHF. The variable domain in full, with the rest retrieved from reference TRBV9 and TRBJ1-6, is DSGVTQTPKHLITATGQRVTLRCSPRSGDLSVYWYQQSLDQGLQFLIQYYNGEERAKGNILERFSAQQFPDLHSELNLSSLELGDSALYFCASSAQRGRSPLHFGNGTRLTVT.

This clone was detected a few times. The chain is built from TRBV9 and TRBJ1-6; D is unclear. V shed 3 bases and J shed 10 bases, with 17 bases lying between them. In germline, CDR1 is SGDLS, CDR2 YYNGEE. The CDR3 length is 15 residues. The CDR3 is CASSALDGDGSPLHF. The CDR3 DNA reads TGTGCCAGCAGCGCCTTGGACGGGGATGGATCACCCCTCCACTTT.

This chain uses TRBV29-1 with TRBJ1-2; D not resolved. With 3 bases removed from V and 4 bases from J, the gap between germline ends came to 9 bases. Germline CDR1 SQVTM, CDR2 ANQGSEA. The CDR3 length is 12 residues. This CDR3 reads CSVDGGGYGYTF. CDR3 DNA: TGCAGCGTTGATGGAGGAGGCTATGGCTACACCTTC.

The genes are TRBV19 and TRBJ1-6; no clear D. The CDR3 is 14 residues long. The V end was cut by 7 bases, the J end by 3 bases, with 10 bases between. Germline V gives CDR1 LNHDA, CDR2 SQIVND (reference sequence). In nucleotides, the CDR3 is TGTGCCAGTACGGACCGCGTCTATAATTCACCCCTCCACTTT. This encodes CASTDRVYNSPLHF.

The chain combines TRBV15 with TRBJ2-7; D call uncertain. This CDR3 spans 12 amino acids. Germline-derived CDR1 and CDR2 are LNHNV and YYDKDF (reference sequence). V was trimmed by 1 base and J by 6 bases, leaving 7 bases between them. The CDR3 here is CATSRVGREQYF. CDR3 nucleotides: TGTGCCACCAGCAGAGTCGGGCGCGAGCAGTACTTC.

This clone was counted only a few times. The gene calls are TRBV13 and TRBJ1-1; weak D call: TRBD1 (6 bases). The length of the CDR3 is 13 residues. Trimming cost V 4 bases and J 1 base, with 7 bases left between them. The V gene's germline CDR1 is PRHDT and CDR2 FYEKMQ (reference sequence). CDR3 sequence reads: CASSSTGNTEAFF. Written as DNA, the CDR3 is TGTGCCAGCAGCTCGACAGGGAACACTGAAGCTTTCTTT.

This clone showed up just a few times. The rearrangement uses TRBV7-8 and TRBJ2-1; 7 bases line up with TRBD2. The CDR3 runs 17 residues. Germline values: CDR1 SGHVS, CDR2 FQNEAQ. V lost 2 bases, J lost 4 bases, and 11 bases stayed unmatched. CDR3 in DNA: TGTGCCAGCAGCTTAAGGATAGGGGCTAGCGGATACAATGAGCAGTTCTTC. As protein: CASSLRIGASGYNEQFF.

The CDR3 reads CASSSGTGELFF. The CDR3 DNA reads as TGTGCCAGCAGCTCCGGGACCGGGGAGCTGTTTTTT. The rearrangement links TRBV5-6 to TRBJ2-2; no clear D. Trimming shortened V by 3 bases and J by 5 bases, and 5 bases separated the two germline ends. This CDR3 is 12 amino acids long. In germline, CDR1 is SGHDT, CDR2 YYEEEE.

In this sample, this clone turned up once. The chain uses TRBV5-6 and TRBJ1-2, with 10 bases identical to TRBD1. CDR1 and CDR2 from the germline V gene are SGHDT and YYEEEE. Trimming at V came to 3 bases and at J to 3 bases, leaving 11 bases not matched to a gene. This CDR3 comprises 17 residues. The CDR3 is CASSSRIGTGEYYGYTF. CDR3 sequence (DNA): TGTGCCAGCAGCTCAAGGATTGGGACAGGGGAATACTATGGCTACACCTTC.

This clone was counted a few times. V usage is TRBV7-9 and J usage is TRBJ2-7; D is undetermined. Between the trimmed V and J ends, which lost 1 base and 7 bases, there was a span of 8 bases. The CDR3 runs to 12 residues. Per the germline V gene, CDR1 is SEHNR and CDR2 is FQNEAQ (reference sequence). CDR3 loop: CASSLVDWEQYF. The CDR3 nucleotides are TGTGCCAGCAGCTTAGTAGACTGGGAGCAGTACTTC.

The rearrangement uses TRBV19 and TRBJ1-5; TRBD1 matches 9 bases. Germline CDR1 reads LNHDA; CDR2 reads SQIVND (reference sequence). V shed 4 bases, J shed 5 bases, and the junction held 6 bases outside the gene matches. This CDR3 has 15 residues. CDR3 bases: TGTGCCAGTAGTAGGACAGGGGATAGAGATCAGCCCCAGCATTTT. Translating gives CASSRTGDRDQPQHF. Combining the CDR3 with reference TRBV19 and TRBJ1-5 gives the whole variable domain DGGITQSPKYLFRKEGQNVTLSCEQNLNHDAMYWYRQDPGQGLRLIYYSQIVNDFQKGDIAEGYSVSREKKESFPLTVTSAQKNPTAFYLCASSRTGDRDQPQHFGDGTRLSIL.

The genes are TRBV10-2 and TRBJ2-5; 7 nucleotides match TRBD2. This CDR3 spans 15 amino acids. V lost 3 bases, J lost 5 bases, and 9 bases stayed unmatched. Per germline, CDR1 WSHSY and CDR2 SAAADI. DNA of the CDR3: TGCGCCAGCAGTGATTCCCTGACTAGCCGGGAGACCCAGTACTTC. This encodes CASSDSLTSRETQYF.

The chain links TRBV9 to TRBJ1-6, with D perhaps matching TRBD1 (6 bases). CDR3 size: 15 residues. Trimming cost V 3 bases and J 9 bases, with 16 bases left between them. Germline V CDR1 and CDR2: SGDLS, YYNGEE. The chain's CDR3 is CASSASDRPGSPLHF. The CDR3 nucleotides read TGTGCCAGCAGCGCCTCAGACAGGCCCGGTTCACCCCTCCACTTT.

The genes are TRBV9 and TRBJ2-1; D may correspond to TRBD1 or TRBD2 (6 bases each). The CDR3 contains 16 residues. From germline, CDR1 is SGDLS and CDR2 YYNGEE. Trimming pared 0 bases from V and 0 bases from J, leaving 10 bases between. The DNA of the CDR3 is TGTGCCAGCAGCGTAGACGGGGGCAACTCCTACAATGAGCAGTTCTTC. It encodes CASSVDGGNSYNEQFF.

The V gene is TRBV2, the J gene TRBJ1-2, with D possibly being TRBD1 (6 bases). This CDR3 spans 14 amino acids. Germline CDR1 and CDR2: SNHLY and FYNNEI. V was clipped by 8 bases and J by 0 bases, with 13 bases between them. The CDR3 DNA reads as TGTGCCAGCTTGGGGGCAGGTGCTAACTATGGCTACACCTTC. It translates to CASLGAGANYGYTF.

CDR3 coding DNA: TGTGCCAGCAGCCAAAGGTGGGGGGGCACAGATACGCAGTATTTT. Translation gives CASSQRWGGTDTQYF. V is TRBV14 and J is TRBJ2-3; TRBD2 might be the D (6 bases). Trimming took off 2 bases at V and 1 base at J, with 10 bases between the two ends. Looked up from germline, CDR1 is SGHDN and CDR2 is FVKESK. This CDR3 spans 15 amino acids.

V gene TRBV9 combines with J gene TRBJ1-1; maybe TRBD1 (5 bases). Germline assignment: CDR1 SGDLS and CDR2 YYNGEE. CDR3 length: 15 amino acids. Trimming took 2 bases from V and 1 from J, leaving 12 bases between them. The CDR3, as DNA: TGTGCCAGCAGCGTTCCGGGACGCCGGAACACTGAAGCTTTCTTT. As protein: CASSVPGRRNTEAFF.

The chain couples TRBV6-5 to TRBJ2-1; TRBD2 might be the D (6 bases). The CDR3 is 14 amino acids. Germline V CDR1 and CDR2: MNHEY, SVGAGI. V lost 8 bases, J lost 0 bases, and 11 bases lay in between. CDR3 protein: CASSRRGSYNEQFF. In DNA, the CDR3 is TGTGCCAGCTCAAGGCGGGGCTCCTACAATGAGCAGTTCTTC.

This sequence joins TRBV4-1 and TRBJ2-2; D possibly corresponds to TRBD2 (5 bases). The CDR3 contains 15 residues. Trimming removed 1 base from V and 4 bases from J, with 10 bases in between. Germline values: CDR1 MGHRA, CDR2 YSYEKL. CDR3 DNA sequence: TGCGCCAGCAGCCAAGTTTCCCGGGGCACCGGGGAGCTGTTTTTT. It encodes CASSQVSRGTGELFF.

The chain combines TRBV7-3 with TRBJ1-1; no reliable D call. Germline CDR1 SGHTA, CDR2 FQGTGA. Trimming shortened V by 0 bases and J by 5 bases, and 19 bases separated the two germline ends. The CDR3 has 17 amino acids. CDR3 nucleotide sequence: TGTGCCAGCAGCTTAACGGGTCCCGATGGTGGGAAGACTGAAGCTTTCTTT. This gives the protein CASSLTGPDGGKTEAFF.

V and J are TRBV27 and TRBJ2-7; perhaps TRBD2 as D (7 bases). Deletions cut 4 bases from V and 0 bases from J, with 13 bases between. The CDR3 is 15 residues long. Germline V gene data show CDR1 as MNHEY and CDR2 as SMNVEV (reference sequence). CDR3 in DNA: TGTGCCAGCAGTTCGGGGGGCGTTTTCTCCTACGAGCAGTACTTC. Residues: CASSSGGVFSYEQYF.

V gene TRBV25-1 combines with J gene TRBJ2-3, with a weak D call TRBD1 (5 bases). There are 15 residues in the CDR3. Per germline, CDR1 MGHDK and CDR2 SYGVNS. The germline V and J ends were trimmed by 4 bases and 3 bases, with 14 bases remaining between them. The CDR3 loop is CASSAQGESTDTQYF. CDR3 nucleotides: TGTGCCAGCAGTGCCCAGGGCGAGTCAACAGATACGCAGTATTTT.

This clone was seen more than once but under ten times. The rearrangement links TRBV10-3 to TRBJ2-1; D gene uncertain. Trimming shortened V by 3 bases and J by 6 bases, and 6 bases separated the two germline ends. Germline V gene lookup returns CDR1 ENHRY and CDR2 SYGVKD. The CDR3 has 12 residues. CDR3: CAISEGPNEQFF. In nucleotides, the CDR3 is TGTGCCATCAGTGAAGGTCCCAATGAGCAGTTCTTC.

This clone showed up just a few times. V gene TRBV2 combines with J gene TRBJ2-3; D remains unclear. The V gene's germline CDR1 is SNHLY and CDR2 FYNNEI. This CDR3 comprises 12 residues. Trimming pared 2 bases from V and 4 bases from J, leaving 4 bases between. The CDR3 coding sequence is TGTGCCAGCAGTGAACGGGCAGATACGCAGTATTTT. Its protein product is CASSERADTQYF.

The chain employs TRBV4-1 and TRBJ2-1; 11 bases line up with TRBD2. The CDR3 extends over 15 amino acids. V lost 4 bases and J lost 5; bases outside the gene matches: 4. Germline values: CDR1 MGHRA, CDR2 YSYEKL. CDR3 protein: CASSPTSGAHNEQFF. DNA for the CDR3: TGCGCCAGCAGCCCGACTAGCGGGGCCCACAATGAGCAGTTCTTC.